Listed below are T cell receptor beta chains from one sample, sequenced in a study of blood T cells in healthy people across ages. A single record per CDR3 protein comes from TCRdb applying MiXCR to the 5' RACE reads. The profile shows 750,000 to 1,000,000 distinct CDR3 sequences, 29% of them singletons. The same sample was also studied in work on T cells of mothers and their children.

Source material: blood. The receptors originated from a woman between 40 and 50 years old in good health. The CDR3 runs from the conserved cysteine through the conserved F or W. A D gene is named only where the DNA matches it firmly. A clone size is listed for some rows: how often the clone was seen (once, few, many), or a class if it is expanded.

d_gene: .; j_gene: TRBJ2-6; v_gene: TRBV20-1; abundance: .; CDR3aa: CSARGAGANVLTF; CDR3nt: TGCAGTGCTAGGGGGGCTGGGGCCAACGTCCTGACTTTC
d_gene: .; j_gene: TRBJ1-2; v_gene: TRBV12-3/TRBV12-4; abundance: .; CDR3aa: CASSLASDGYTF; CDR3nt: TGTGCCAGCAGTTTAGCAAGCGATGGCTACACCTTC
d_gene: TRBD1; j_gene: TRBJ2-3; v_gene: TRBV6-1; abundance: few; CDR3aa: CASSRDGWDRGYGTDTQYF; CDR3nt: TGTGCCAGCAGTAGAGACGGATGGGACAGGGGGTATGGAACAGATACGCAGTATTTT
d_gene: .; j_gene: TRBJ2-7; v_gene: TRBV7-2; abundance: .; CDR3aa: CASSFGPRSYEQYF; CDR3nt: TGTGCCAGCAGCTTCGGACCGCGCTCCTACGAGCAGTACTTC
d_gene: .; j_gene: TRBJ2-3; v_gene: TRBV29-1; abundance: .; CDR3aa: CSVEDAASETVDTQYF; CDR3nt: TGCAGCGTTGAGGATGCGGCTAGCGAGACGGTAGATACGCAGTATTTT
d_gene: TRBD2; j_gene: TRBJ2-5; v_gene: TRBV6-6; abundance: .; CDR3aa: CASMPSGGYQETQYF; CDR3nt: TGTGCCAGCATGCCTAGCGGGGGGTACCAAGAGACCCAGTACTTC
d_gene: TRBD1; j_gene: TRBJ2-1; v_gene: TRBV19; abundance: .; CDR3aa: CASSIGGTGKNEQFF; CDR3nt: TGTGCCAGTAGTATAGGAGGGACAGGAAAAAATGAGCAGTTCTTC
d_gene: TRBD1; j_gene: TRBJ2-4; v_gene: TRBV7-3; abundance: .; CDR3aa: CASSLIGGGEQYF; CDR3nt: TGTGCCAGCAGCTTAATAGGGGGCGGTGAGCAGTACTTC
d_gene: .; j_gene: TRBJ1-4; v_gene: TRBV7-2; abundance: .; CDR3aa: CASSPARTNEKLFF; CDR3nt: TGTGCCAGCAGCCCCGCAAGAACTAATGAAAAACTGTTTTTT
d_gene: .; j_gene: TRBJ2-7; v_gene: TRBV6-2/TRBV6-3; abundance: .; CDR3aa: CASSYGDSSYNEQYF; CDR3nt: TGTGCCAGCAGTTATGGCGACAGCTCCTACAATGAGCAGTACTTC
d_gene: .; j_gene: TRBJ2-4; v_gene: TRBV14; abundance: few; CDR3aa: CASSQRLGSSRQYF; CDR3nt: TGTGCCAGCAGCCAAAGGTTAGGCTCAAGTAGACAGTACTTC
d_gene: .; j_gene: TRBJ2-1; v_gene: TRBV4-2; abundance: many; CDR3aa: CASSQGQSSYNEQFF; CDR3nt: TGTGCCAGCAGCCAAGGACAGAGCTCCTACAATGAGCAGTTCTTC
d_gene: TRBD1; j_gene: TRBJ2-7; v_gene: TRBV20-1; abundance: .; CDR3aa: CSARPPRQGTYEQYF; CDR3nt: TGCAGTGCTAGACCGCCGAGACAGGGAACCTACGAGCAGTACTTC
d_gene: TRBD1; j_gene: TRBJ2-7; v_gene: TRBV20-1; abundance: many; CDR3aa: CSAPRGQNSYEQYF; CDR3nt: TGCAGTGCTCCAAGGGGACAGAACTCCTACGAGCAGTACTTC
d_gene: .; j_gene: TRBJ2-5; v_gene: TRBV12-3/TRBV12-4; abundance: .; CDR3aa: CASRGPKRETQYF; CDR3nt: TGTGCCAGCAGAGGACCGAAGAGGGAGACCCAGTACTTC
d_gene: .; j_gene: TRBJ2-5; v_gene: TRBV4-1; abundance: .; CDR3aa: CASSQVRRSGETQYF; CDR3nt: TGCGCCAGCAGCCAAGTACGCCGCAGCGGGGAGACCCAGTACTTC
d_gene: TRBD1; j_gene: TRBJ2-7; v_gene: TRBV4-1; abundance: many; CDR3aa: CASSPISGGPYEQYF; CDR3nt: TGCGCCAGCAGCCCAATTTCAGGGGGCCCCTACGAGCAGTACTTC
d_gene: .; j_gene: TRBJ2-7; v_gene: TRBV7-3; abundance: many; CDR3aa: CASSLTLGRNYEQYF; CDR3nt: TGTGCCAGCAGCTTAACGTTGGGGAGAAATTACGAGCAGTACTTC
d_gene: TRBD1; j_gene: TRBJ2-3; v_gene: TRBV10-3; abundance: .; CDR3aa: CAISEGKGAVADTQYF; CDR3nt: TGTGCCATCAGTGAGGGAAAGGGGGCCGTCGCTGATACGCAGTATTTT
d_gene: TRBD1; j_gene: TRBJ1-1; v_gene: TRBV5-5; abundance: .; CDR3aa: CASSLGQGSSPEAFF; CDR3nt: TGTGCCAGCAGCTTGGGACAGGGGAGTAGTCCTGAAGCTTTCTTT
d_gene: .; j_gene: TRBJ1-5; v_gene: TRBV20-1; abundance: .; CDR3aa: CSAREAEPGGNQPQHF; CDR3nt: TGCAGTGCTAGAGAGGCAGAACCTGGGGGCAATCAGCCCCAGCATTTT
d_gene: .; j_gene: TRBJ1-4; v_gene: TRBV7-9; abundance: few; CDR3aa: CASSDDTPTGKLFF; CDR3nt: TGTGCCAGCAGCGATGACACCCCCACCGGAAAACTGTTTTTT